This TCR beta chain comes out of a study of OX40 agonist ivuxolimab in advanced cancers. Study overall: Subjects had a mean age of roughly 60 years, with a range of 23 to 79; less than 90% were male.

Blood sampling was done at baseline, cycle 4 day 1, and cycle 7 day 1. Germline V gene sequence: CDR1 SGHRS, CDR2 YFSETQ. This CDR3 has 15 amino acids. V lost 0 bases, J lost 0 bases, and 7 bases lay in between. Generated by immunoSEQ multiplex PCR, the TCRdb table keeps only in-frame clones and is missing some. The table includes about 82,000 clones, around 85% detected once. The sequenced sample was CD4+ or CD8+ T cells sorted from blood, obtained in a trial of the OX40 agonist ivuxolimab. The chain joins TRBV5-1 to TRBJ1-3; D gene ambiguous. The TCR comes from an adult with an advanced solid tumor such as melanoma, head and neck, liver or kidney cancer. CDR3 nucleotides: TGCGCCAGCAGCTTGGTGGGGATCTCTGGAAACACCATATATTTT. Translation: CASSLVGISGNTIYF.